This T cell receptor (beta chain) appears in the sequencing data of a study of T cell responses to AZD1222 COVID-19 vaccine (dated by TCRdb to about 2021). About the full investigation: Because spike-specific TCR depth and breadth did not differ between the two schedules, AZD1222 recipients who got a second dose at roughly 4 weeks were pooled with those who got a second dose at roughly 12 weeks. TCR sequencing covered some 250 trial participants: 200 to 210 given two doses of AZD1222 and around 25 given two doses of MenACWY control vaccine. Trial participants were enrolled by age into 18-55, 56-69 and 70-plus year subgroups, with about 150, 28 and 57 TCR-sequenced participants respectively. Study-wide findings and limitations: CD4 TCRs associated with the vaccine covered the entire spike protein, and the dominant responses were in regions 160-218 and 743-854. The 56-69-year group was small, and its depth increase did not reach significance, likely because of low power. Reportedly, almost half of the unique spike-specific TCRs recognized epitopes lying outside the regions that are mutated in the B.1.351 and B.1.1.7 variants. Conclusions about previously exposed vaccinees are limited, since just five or six AZD1222 recipients were seropositive for SARS-CoV-2 at baseline. Because no day 14 peak-response samples were available, the repertoires could be characterized only after the peak T cell response. A significant rise in spike-specific TCR breadth and depth was observed after two AZD1222 doses relative to day 0 and relative to MenACWY recipients. Participants were mostly white British, with more females than males. The authors suggested clonal diversity may have been underestimated.

The CDR3 regions of human TCRbeta chains were analyzed by immunosequencing. Turning to the authors' computational methods: TCRs in the repertoires were compared against a reference library of SARS-CoV-2-specific TCRs that had been generated with the MIRA antigen-specificity platform. Breadth was defined as the fraction of unique TCRs that were SARS-CoV-2-associated, and depth was defined as the fraction of total T cells that were SARS-CoV-2-associated. Using the MIRA data, every spike-specific TCR was mapped to the spike region that the TCR reacted to and assigned to either a CD4 or a CD8 class. Log10-transformed breadth and depth values were compared by one-way ANOVA with Sidak's multiple comparisons tests. The table was pulled from immuneACCESS by TCRdb, which kept in-frame rearrangements only. Such tables lose some clones; where checked, under half of the loss comes from unresolved V genes, and the rest has no known cause. V, J and clone size derive from that table, while D and trimming were established from the DNA sequence. Counted in this sample were 54,000 or so clones; around 89% of them appeared once. The ten biggest clones cover approximately 2% of the sample.

V loses 5 bases, J loses 0 bases, and the germline ends lie 8 bases apart. CDR1 and CDR2 are read off the germline V gene as SGHTA and FQGTGA. The CDR3 has 14 amino acids, counting the end cysteine and phenylalanine. The only DNA kept is the CDR3, 42 bases in frame from the first base. A note on this clone: Its specific antigen is unknown. Base qualities are not at hand, and no much larger clone is one base apart.

Taken with the paper, the label for time point translates to: baseline before first vaccination. Vaccinee samples came from UK trials COV001 and COV002, including a single-blind randomized controlled phase 2/3 trial of AZD1222 (ChAdOx1 nCoV-19) in healthy adults. For TCRbeta chain sequencing, PBMC samples were collected from trial participants at day 0 and at day 28 after the second dose. The material was peripheral blood, obtained on day 0 of AZD1222 vaccination. Here the chain combines TRBV7-3 and TRBJ1-3; no D segment can be confidently identified. The sequence was obtained from an adult in good health. The CDR3 protein sequence reads: CASSPDHSGNTIYF. The DNA sequence is TGTGCCAGCAGCCCCGACCACTCTGGAAACACCATATATTTT.